The clone carrying this T cell receptor (beta chain) has at least ten counts. The data were obtained in a study of metastatic and nonmetastatic thyroid tumors. J gave up 0 bases and V 3 bases, and 14 bases lay outside the gene matches. Germline CDR1 is MDHEN and CDR2 is SYDVKM. The CDR3 sequence is 21 residues long. TCRdb used MiXCR to call clones anew from the PCR reads. Of 15,000 or so clones in the sample, 15% to 19% are singletons; the top ten hold 15% to 20%. All patients reached thyroid surgery having received no treatment beforehand. The receptor's source is a female donor with papillary thyroid cancer or a benign thyroid nodule (not recorded which). Some clones in this sample may be carry-over from other donors' samples. Specimen: blood. The rearrangement uses TRBV28 and TRBJ1-6; 10 nucleotides agree with TRBD1. CDR3 region: CASSFGEVTGGLSSYNSPLHF. The CDR3 coding sequence is TGTGCCAGCAGTTTCGGCGAGGTGACAGGGGGCTTAAGCTCCTATAATTCACCCCTCCACTTT.